Listed below are T cell receptor beta chains from one sample, sequenced in a study of graft-versus-host responses after intestinal transplantation. Profiled with immunoSEQ multiplex PCR; TCRdb holds only in-frame clones, not every one. The table shows about 120,000 clones, with roughly 95% occurring only once. The antigens these receptors bind are not known. This specimen was unstimulated CD8+ T cells sorted from spleen or lymph node cells, taken before intestinal transplant. Receptors originate from a human donor who received an intestinal transplant. Both conserved end residues are part of each CDR3. D genes are given only for firm matches. Size values are once, few and many counts, or a class for expanded clones, and some rows have none.

d_gene,abundance,j_gene,len,v_gene,CDR3aa,CDR3nt
NA,NA,TRBJ2-7,14,TRBV27,CATSPLVGSSEQYF,TGTGCCACCTCCCCGTTGGTCGGGAGTAGCGAGCAGTACTTC
TRBD2,NA,TRBJ2-7,14,TRBV6-5,CASSTSGDPYEQYF,TGTGCCAGCAGTACTAGCGGTGACCCCTACGAGCAGTACTTC
NA,once,TRBJ1-1,13,TRBV6-5,CASSYEVNTEAFF,TGTGCCAGCAGTTACGAGGTGAACACTGAAGCTTTCTTT
NA,NA,TRBJ2-7,12,TRBV7-2,CASSPGGWEQYF,TGTGCCAGCAGCCCAGGCGGGTGGGAGCAGTACTTC
TRBD2,NA,TRBJ2-7,13,TRBV28,CASSFGGGYEQYF,TGTGCCAGCAGTTTTGGGGGAGGGTACGAGCAGTACTTC
TRBD2,NA,TRBJ2-1,16,TRBV30,CAWRGLAGGTYNEQFF,TGTGCCTGGAGAGGACTAGCGGGAGGTACCTACAATGAGCAGTTCTTC
NA,NA,TRBJ2-1,13,TRBV29-1,CSAGPLPHNEQFF,TGCAGCGCAGGACCCTTACCCCACAATGAGCAGTTCTTC
TRBD1,once,TRBJ1-1,16,TRBV5-4,CASSLWSSGQGAAAFF,TGTGCCAGCAGCTTGTGGTCTTCGGGACAGGGGGCTGCCGCTTTCTTT
NA,NA,TRBJ1-1,14,TRBV19,CASSIVGGNTEAFF,TGTGCCAGTAGTATAGTTGGGGGTAACACTGAAGCTTTCTTT
TRBD2,NA,TRBJ2-7,15,TRBV28,CASSPRTSGSYEQYF,TGTGCCAGCAGTCCGCGGACTAGCGGTAGCTACGAGCAGTACTTC
TRBD2,NA,TRBJ2-1,15,TRBV11-1,CASSVGTSGHGEQFF,TGTGCCAGCAGCGTAGGGACTAGCGGGCATGGGGAGCAGTTCTTC
NA,NA,TRBJ2-7,15,TRBV7-2,CASSYGAGGAYEQYF,TGTGCCAGCTCCTACGGGGCAGGAGGGGCCTACGAGCAGTACTTC
TRBD1,few,TRBJ1-2,13,TRBV10-3,CAISQGAWYGYTF,TGTGCCATCAGCCAGGGGGCATGGTATGGCTACACCTTC
TRBD1,once,TRBJ1-2,17,TRBV7-9,CASSLGWVGGLRYGYTF,TGTGCCAGCAGCTTAGGTTGGGTAGGGGGCCTACGGTATGGCTACACCTTC